This entry lists 19 T cell receptor beta chains sequenced from one sample in a study of T-cell reconstitution after alpha-beta-depleted transplantation in children. Preparing the TCRbeta library involved the use of unique molecular identifiers. TCRdb recomputed calls from the PCR reads with MiXCR, one row per CDR3 protein. This table has 550,000 to 800,000 distinct CDR3 sequences, roughly 14% appearing once. Specimen: PBMCs, collected before TCRalphabeta/CD19-depleted stem cell transplant. The source is a girl aged 2 to 10 with congenital amegakaryocytic thrombocytopenia, due to receive a stem cell transplant.

The J gene is TRBJ1-1, the V gene TRBV25-1; the D gene is possibly TRBD1 (5 bases). Trimming removed 3 bases from V and 8 bases from J, with 16 bases in between. The germline V gene encodes CDR1 MGHDK and CDR2 SYGVNS. CDR3 length: 14 amino acids. The CDR3 spells CASSDSGRGSEAFF. CDR3 DNA sequence: TGTGCCAGCAGTGACTCGGGACGCGGCTCGGAAGCTTTCTTT.

This clonotype appeared many times. This sequence joins TRBV7-6 and TRBJ2-1, with 9 bases identical to TRBD2. J gave up 5 bases and V 5 bases, and 13 bases lay outside the gene matches. There are 17 residues in the CDR3. CDR1 SGHVS and CDR2 FNYEAQ come from the germline V gene. The CDR3 sequence: CASSTEPRLAVNNEQFF. As DNA, the CDR3 is TGTGCCAGCAGCACCGAACCCCGACTAGCGGTAAACAATGAGCAGTTCTTC.

This clonotype was recorded at least ten times. This sequence joins TRBV5-1 and TRBJ2-7, with D possibly TRBD1 on 5 matching bases. Germline CDR1 and CDR2: SGHRS and YFSETQ. The ends were cut back, 0 bases at V and 1 base at J, with 8 bases in the middle. CDR3 length: 14 amino acids. CDR3 sequence reads: CASSLGGGSYEQYF. In DNA, the CDR3 is TGCGCCAGCAGCTTGGGGGGCGGATCCTACGAGCAGTACTTC. Drawing the rest from reference TRBV5-1 and TRBJ2-7, the complete variable domain is KAGVTQTPRYLIKTRGQQVTLSCSPISGHRSVSWYQQTPGQGLQFLFEYFSETQRNKGNFPGRFSGRQFSNSRSEMNVSTLELGDSALYLCASSLGGGSYEQYFGPGTRLTVT.

Concerning this clonotype itself: Mismatch with germline at one junction end may stem from a read error. The rearrangement uses TRBV12-3 or TRBV12-4 and TRBJ2-1; 13 bases fit TRBD2. The CDR3 has 19 amino acids. The CDR3 DNA follows: TGTGCCAGCAGTTCTTGGACTAGCGGGAGATTTTGGGGGAACAATGAGCTGTTCTTC. This codes for CASSSWTSGRFWGNNELFF.

The chain employs TRBV14 and TRBJ2-7; TRBD2 aligns across 7 bases. The CDR3 is made up of 15 amino acids. Trimming at V came to 0 bases and at J to 5 bases, leaving 7 bases not matched to a gene. Looked up from germline, CDR1 is SGHDN and CDR2 is FVKESK. The CDR3 here is CASSQDPAGRDEQYF. The DNA of the CDR3 is TGTGCCAGCAGCCAAGACCCAGCGGGACGGGACGAGCAGTACTTC.

This clonotype was counted at least ten times. This chain uses TRBV29-1 with TRBJ2-2; D is unresolved. There are 12 residues in the CDR3. The V end lost 7 bases, the J end lost 1 base, and 7 bases lay between the germline ends. Germline CDR1 reads SQVTM; CDR2 reads ANQGSEA. CDR3 in amino acids: CSAYRNTGELFF. In DNA, the CDR3 is TGCAGCGCCTACAGGAACACCGGGGAGCTGTTTTTT.

This clonotype was detected only a few times. This sequence joins TRBV5-1 and TRBJ1-2; unclear D gene. The germline CDR1 and CDR2 sequences are SGHRS and YFSETQ. The CDR3 covers 15 residues. The germline V and J ends were trimmed by 0 bases and 0 bases, with 9 bases remaining between them. CDR3 loop: CASSLGRKPNYGYTF. The CDR3 DNA is TGCGCCAGCAGCTTGGGACGGAAACCTAACTATGGCTACACCTTC.

This clonotype was observed at least ten times. The rearrangement links TRBV12-3 or TRBV12-4 to TRBJ2-1; perhaps TRBD2 as D (6 bases). V lost 7 bases and J 5 bases, leaving 9 bases between the germline ends. The CDR3 has 12 amino acids. DNA for the CDR3: TGTGCCAGCAAGGCGGGAAACAATGAGCAGTTCTTC. The encoded protein is CASKAGNNEQFF.

This clonotype appeared many times. The chain joins TRBV20-1 to TRBJ2-7; a weak D match, TRBD1 (6 bases). The CDR3 is 13 amino acids. The germline gives CDR1 DFQATT, CDR2 SNEGSKA (reference sequence). The ends were cut back, 6 bases at V and 0 bases at J, with 12 bases in the middle. The CDR3 region is CSARPGHSYEQYF. CDR3 in DNA: TGCAGTGCCCGTCCGGGACACTCCTACGAGCAGTACTTC.

In this sample, this clonotype turned up a few times. The V and J genes are TRBV29-1 and TRBJ1-1; no firm D call. V was cut by 5 bases and J by 5 bases, with 9 bases left in between. The CDR3 is 11 residues long. Germline V gene lookup returns CDR1 SQVTM and CDR2 ANQGSEA. CDR3 region: CSVYGPTEAFF. CDR3 nucleotides: TGCAGCGTTTACGGGCCAACTGAAGCTTTCTTT. Supplemented by reference TRBV29-1 and TRBJ1-1, the full variable domain reads SAVISQKPSRDICQRGTSLTIQCQVDSQVTMMFWYRQQPGQSLTLIATANQGSEATYESGFVIDKFPISRPNLTFSTLTVSNMSPEDSSIYLCSVYGPTEAFFGQGTRLTVV.

This clonotype was seen ten or more times. This CDR3 is CASSYGTGELFF. The CDR3 bases are TGCGCCAGCAGCTATGGGACCGGGGAGCTGTTTTTT. The gene calls are TRBV5-1 and TRBJ2-2; no clear D gene. CDR3 length equals 12 residues. Germline loops: CDR1 SGHRS, CDR2 YFSETQ. Trimming cost V 3 bases and J 5 bases, with 5 bases left between them.

The rearrangement links TRBV24-1 to TRBJ2-2; 8 nucleotides match TRBD1. Trimming cost V 7 bases and J 3 bases; bases outside gene matches: 18. The CDR3 contains 19 residues. From germline, CDR1 is KGHDR and CDR2 SFDVKD. CDR3 bases: TGTGCCACCAGCGGCCTCTGGGGAAGGCAGGGACAGGACACCGGGGAGCTGTTTTTT. Its translation: CATSGLWGRQGQDTGELFF.

In its sample, this clonotype was seen a few times. The chain combines TRBV12-3 or TRBV12-4 with TRBJ2-7, with D tentatively TRBD1 (5 bases). V was trimmed by 4 bases and J by 6 bases, leaving 22 bases between them. This CDR3 region has 16 residues. CDR3 sequence (DNA): TGTGCCAGCAGTTCGTCGACAGCTGGTACGTTAAGCGAGCAGTACTTC. Protein sequence: CASSSSTAGTLSEQYF.

The chain employs TRBV5-1 and TRBJ2-7; 11 nucleotides match TRBD1. After removal of 0 bases from V and 3 bases from J, the junction contained 2 bases not matched to a gene. The CDR3 covers 15 residues. The germline CDR1 and CDR2 sequences are SGHRS and YFSETQ. The CDR3 DNA reads TGCGCCAGCAGCTTGGCGGGGACAGGGGGCTACGAGCAGTACTTC. Protein product: CASSLAGTGGYEQYF.

A remark on this clonotype: This clone may be a read error of a much larger clone one base away. The gene calls are TRBV12-3 or TRBV12-4 and TRBJ2-7; D unresolved. The V end lost 7 bases, the J end lost 2 bases, and 18 bases lay between the germline ends. The CDR3 has 15 amino acids. The CDR3 nucleotides read TGTGCCAGCACCCAACCAGATCGCCAACCCTACGAGCAGTACTTC. It specifies CASTQPDRQPYEQYF.

The chain recombines TRBV5-1 with TRBJ2-4, with 8 bases fitting TRBD1. CDR3 length: 14 amino acids. The V gene's germline CDR1 is SGHRS and CDR2 YFSETQ. The junction had 9 bases not matched to a gene; V was cut back by 6 bases and J by 7 bases. The CDR3 coding sequence is TGCGCCAGCAAAAACTCGGGACAGGATAACATTCAGTACTTC. This sequence encodes CASKNSGQDNIQYF.

At least ten counts were recorded for this clonotype. The chain is built from TRBV20-1 and TRBJ2-4; perhaps TRBD2 as D (6 bases). Germline V gene lookup returns CDR1 DFQATT and CDR2 SNEGSKA (reference sequence). Trimming pared 0 bases from V and 0 bases from J, leaving 24 bases between. This CDR3 comprises 20 residues. The CDR3 is CSARDFPGPGRLGAKNIQYF. Written as DNA, the CDR3 is TGCAGTGCTAGAGATTTCCCCGGGCCAGGGAGGTTGGGAGCCAAAAACATTCAGTACTTC.

Many counts were recorded for this clonotype. This chain links TRBV7-9 with TRBJ1-1; D call uncertain. V lost 3 bases and J 7 bases, leaving 18 bases between the germline ends. The CDR3 is made up of 15 amino acids. CDR1 SEHNR and CDR2 FQNEAQ come from the germline V gene (reference sequence). The CDR3 DNA reads as TGTGCCAGCAGCTTTTATTCGGGCCCGGGCATTGAAGCTTTCTTT. This codes for CASSFYSGPGIEAFF.

This chain links TRBV4-2 with TRBJ2-7; 9 positions match TRBD2. Trimming at V came to 0 bases and at J to 3 bases, leaving 6 bases not matched to a gene. This CDR3 spans 16 amino acids. The germline CDR1 and CDR2 sequences are LGHNA and YNFKEQ. CDR3 DNA sequence: TGTGCCAGCAGCCAAGATCAAGCGGGAGGAGGCTACGAGCAGTACTTC. This gives the protein CASSQDQAGGGYEQYF.